This section outlines one TCR beta chain sequence together with its context. This entry is derived from a study of T cells in Graves' hyperthyroidism and ophthalmopathy. Clinical symptoms, serum thyroxine, TRAb, thyroid ultrasound and orbital computed tomography established diagnosis. The PBMCs had their origin in approximately 10 ml of fresh peripheral blood. Amplified regions were TCR beta CDR3 sequences from RNA transcripts. Initially, a first-round RT-PCR of the TCR CDR3 employed the HTBI primer set. TCRdb analysed the multiplex PCR reads with MiXCR anew, one entry per CDR3 protein. The data contain around 760,000 distinct CDR3 sequences, around 40% of them seen just once; the ten biggest clones take up about a third. The CDR3 is made up of 15 amino acids. After removal of 1 base from V and 9 bases from J, the junction contained 4 bases not matched to a gene. Germline CDR1 and CDR2: MGHRA and YSYEKL.

The TCR sequence derives from a woman between 40 and 55 years old with Graves' hyperthyroidism. Sequencing input: blood. The chain combines TRBV4-1 with TRBJ1-6; TRBD1 matches at 9 bases. CDR3 in DNA: TGCGCCAGCAGCCAAGGGGACAGGGTTGGTTCACCCCTCCACTTT. As protein: CASSQGDRVGSPLHF.